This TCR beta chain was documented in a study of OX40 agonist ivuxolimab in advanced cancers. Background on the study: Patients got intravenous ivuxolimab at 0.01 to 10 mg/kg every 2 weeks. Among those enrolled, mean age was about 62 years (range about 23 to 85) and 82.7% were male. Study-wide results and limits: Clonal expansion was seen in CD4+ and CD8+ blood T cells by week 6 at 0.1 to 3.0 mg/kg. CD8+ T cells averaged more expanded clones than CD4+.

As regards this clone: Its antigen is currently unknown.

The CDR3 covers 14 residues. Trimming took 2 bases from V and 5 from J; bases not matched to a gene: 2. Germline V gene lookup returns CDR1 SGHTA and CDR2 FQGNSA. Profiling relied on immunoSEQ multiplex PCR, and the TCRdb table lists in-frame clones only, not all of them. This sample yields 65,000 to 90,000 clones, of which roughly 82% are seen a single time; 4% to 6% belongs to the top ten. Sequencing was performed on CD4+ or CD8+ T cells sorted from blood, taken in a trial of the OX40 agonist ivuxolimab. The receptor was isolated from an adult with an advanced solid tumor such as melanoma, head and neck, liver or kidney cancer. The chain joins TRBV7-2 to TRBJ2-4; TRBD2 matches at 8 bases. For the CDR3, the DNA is TGTGCCAGCAGCTTAAGGCGGGGGGAAAACATTCAGTACTTC. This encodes CASSLRRGENIQYF. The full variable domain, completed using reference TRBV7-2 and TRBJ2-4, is GAGVSQSPSNKVTEKGKDVELRCDPISGHTALYWYRQSLGQGLEFLIYFQGNSAPDKSGLPSDRFSAERTGGSVSTLTIQRTQQEDSAVYLCASSLRRGENIQYFGAGTRLSVL.